These 28 T cell receptor beta chains were sequenced from one sample in a study of blood T cell repertoires in COVID-19. Profiling relied on immunoSEQ multiplex PCR, and the TCRdb table lists in-frame clones only, not all of them. The table includes over 200,000 clones, over 80% detected once. The material sequenced was PBMCs or T cells enriched from blood (not recorded which). The origin of the receptors is a young man with acute COVID-19.

The rearrangement uses TRBV2 and TRBJ1-1; D is perhaps TRBD1 (5 bases). Germline V lookup: CDR1 SNHLY, CDR2 FYNNEI. Trimming removed 4 bases from V and 1 base from J, with 10 bases in between. CDR3 length equals 14 residues. The CDR3: CASSGEGKNTEAFF. CDR3 DNA: TGTGCCAGCAGTGGGGAGGGGAAGAACACTGAAGCTTTCTTT. The whole variable domain, remainder taken from reference TRBV2 and TRBJ1-1, is EPEVTQTPSHQVTQMGQEVILRCVPISNHLYFYWYRQILGQKVEFLVSFYNNEISEKSEIFDDQFSVERPDGSNFTLKIRSTKLEDSAMYFCASSGEGKNTEAFFGQGTRLTVV.

This chain connects TRBV5-1 to TRBJ2-5; D is perhaps TRBD2 (5 bases). The CDR3 totals 16 residues. The germline gives CDR1 SGHRS, CDR2 YFSETQ. Trimming pared 0 bases from V and 4 bases from J, leaving 16 bases between. As DNA, the CDR3 is TGCGCCAGCAGCTTGGCCTTAGGCGGAGGAGGAGAGACCCAGTACTTC. It yields the protein CASSLALGGGGETQYF. The full variable domain, completed using reference TRBV5-1 and TRBJ2-5, is KAGVTQTPRYLIKTRGQQVTLSCSPISGHRSVSWYQQTPGQGLQFLFEYFSETQRNKGNFPGRFSGRQFSNSRSEMNVSTLELGDSALYLCASSLALGGGGETQYFGPGTRLLVL.

V usage is TRBV6-5 and J usage is TRBJ2-3; D is uncertain. This CDR3 is 11 amino acids long. Germline V lookup: CDR1 MNHEY, CDR2 SVGAGI. Trimming removed 7 bases at V and 6 bases at J, with 8 bases between. The CDR3 bases are TGTGCCAGCACCAACGGGGATACGCAGTATTTT. Translating it yields CASTNGDTQYF.

The chain uses TRBV28 and TRBJ1-6; TRBD1 matches 10 bases. The CDR3 runs to 16 residues. J gave up 5 bases and V 1 base, and 2 bases lay outside the gene matches. Germline V gene lookup returns CDR1 MDHEN and CDR2 SYDVKM. The CDR3 here is CASSLLGTGDNSPLHF. CDR3 coding DNA: TGTGCCAGCAGTTTATTGGGGACAGGGGATAATTCACCCCTCCACTTT. The variable domain in full, completed from reference TRBV28 and TRBJ1-6, reads DVKVTQSSRYLVKRTGEKVFLECVQDMDHENMFWYRQDPGLGLRLIYFSYDVKMKEKGDIPEGYSVSREKKERFSLILESASTNQTSMYLCASSLLGTGDNSPLHFGNGTRLTVT.

This sequence joins TRBV6-5 and TRBJ2-7; TRBD1 matches 9 bases. The germline gives CDR1 MNHEY, CDR2 SVGAGI. V gave up 6 bases and J gave up 5 bases; unmatched junction bases: 8. CDR3 length equals 14 residues. DNA for the CDR3: TGTGCCAGCAGCTTGGGACAGGGAGGGGACGAGCAGTACTTC. This codes for CASSLGQGGDEQYF.

The chain joins TRBV7-9 to TRBJ2-1; D not certain. The CDR3 contains 14 residues. The V end was cut by 1 base, the J end by 1 base, with 5 bases between. Germline CDR1 SEHNR, CDR2 FQNEAQ (reference sequence). CDR3 DNA sequence: TGTGCCAGCAGCTTAGTCGGGTCCTACAATGAGCAGTTCTTC. It encodes CASSLVGSYNEQFF.

The rearrangement joins TRBV5-1 to TRBJ2-2, with TRBD2 identical over 9 bases. The CDR3 runs 24 residues. Trimming took 6 bases from V and 5 from J; bases not matched to a gene: 35. The germline V gene has CDR1 SGHRS and CDR2 YFSETQ. DNA of the CDR3: TGCGCCAGCACCGGATTCAGACAAAAAGGAAGTAGCGGGAGTTTCCTAGATTGGACCGGGGAGCTGTTTTTT. Amino acid sequence: CASTGFRQKGSSGSFLDWTGELFF.

In this sample, this clone turned up once. The gene calls are TRBV29-1 and TRBJ2-5, with 7 bases that match TRBD1. Germline loops: CDR1 SQVTM, CDR2 ANQGSEA. Germline trimming cut 7 bases from V and 8 bases from J; bases unmatched to any gene: 10. The CDR3 spans 12 residues. For the CDR3, the DNA is TGCAGCGCCTTAACAGGGGATGGCACCCAGTACTTC. This codes for CSALTGDGTQYF.

The chain uses TRBV27 and TRBJ1-1; the match to TRBD1 covers 8 bases. The CDR3 has 16 amino acids. V was clipped by 5 bases and J by 4 bases; unmatched bases: 12. Germline V lookup: CDR1 MNHEY, CDR2 SMNVEV (reference sequence). CDR3 sequence: CASSPKGIRGPTEAFF. The CDR3 nucleotides are TGTGCCAGCAGTCCAAAAGGGATCAGGGGGCCCACTGAAGCTTTCTTT.

This chain links TRBV5-4 with TRBJ1-2; 9 nucleotides match TRBD1. Germline assignment: CDR1 SGHNT and CDR2 YYREEE (reference sequence). Trimming removed 4 bases from V and 2 bases from J; junction bases left unmatched: 6. The length of the CDR3 is 15 residues. The CDR3 DNA is TGTGCCAGCAGCAGATGGGACAGGGTAAACTATGGCTACACCTTC. Translation: CASSRWDRVNYGYTF.

CDR3: CASSPPNRLAGQETQYF. CDR3 coding DNA: TGTGCCAGTAGTCCCCCCAATCGACTAGCGGGGCAAGAGACCCAGTACTTC. The chain recombines TRBV19 with TRBJ2-5, with 11 bases aligning to TRBD2. The CDR3 has 17 residues. V lost 5 bases to trimming and J lost 2 bases; unmatched junction nucleotides: 10. Per the germline V gene, CDR1 is LNHDA and CDR2 is SQIVND (reference sequence). Based on the CDR3 plus reference TRBV19 and TRBJ2-5, the full variable domain is DGGITQSPKYLFRKEGQNVTLSCEQNLNHDAMYWYRQDPGQGLRLIYYSQIVNDFQKGDIAEGYSVSREKKESFPLTVTSAQKNPTAFYLCASSPPNRLAGQETQYFGPGTRLLVL.

The gene calls are TRBV28 and TRBJ2-1, with a tentative D call TRBD2 (6 bases). The CDR3 runs 16 residues. In germline, CDR1 is MDHEN, CDR2 SYDVKM. Trimming cost V 4 bases and J 9 bases, with 22 bases left between them. Here the CDR3 DNA reads TGTGCCAGCAGTTATCCTAGCGCGGAGCATCATTGTGAGCAGTTCTTC. Its translation is CASSYPSAEHHCEQFF.

This sequence joins TRBV7-9 and TRBJ1-1; the D gene is possibly TRBD1 (5 bases). In germline, CDR1 is SEHNR, CDR2 FQNEAQ (reference sequence). The V end was cut by 4 bases, the J end by 4 bases, with 13 bases between. The CDR3 is made up of 14 amino acids. The chain's CDR3 is CASSSKGSGTEAFF. In nucleotides, the CDR3 is TGTGCCAGCAGCTCAAAGGGGTCGGGCACTGAAGCTTTCTTT.

The CDR3 nucleotides are TGTGCCAGCAGCGTACAACGGGGGACTGAAGCTTTCTTT. This codes for CASSVQRGTEAFF. The gene calls are TRBV9 and TRBJ1-1; possible D gene TRBD1, 5 bases. Trimming pared 1 base from V and 5 bases from J, leaving 9 bases between. Germline assignment: CDR1 SGDLS and CDR2 YYNGEE. The CDR3 runs 13 residues.

The chain carries TRBV6-5 and TRBJ1-2, with D perhaps TRBD1 (5 bases). Germline CDR1 MNHEY, CDR2 SVGAGI. The CDR3 covers 13 residues. With 2 bases removed from V and 8 bases from J, the gap between germline ends came to 12 bases. The CDR3 bases are TGTGCCAGCAGTTACGACGACAGTCTCGGCTACACCTTC. Its protein is CASSYDDSLGYTF.

The gene calls are TRBV3-1 (or the pseudogene TRBV3-2) and TRBJ1-5; D not resolved. Trimming cost V 0 bases and J 0 bases, with 9 bases left between them. The germline CDR1 and CDR2 sequences are LGHDT and YNNKEL (reference sequence). The length of the CDR3 is 16 residues. CDR3 nucleotides: TGTGCCAGCAGCCAAGATGGCCAGGATAGCAATCAGCCCCAGCATTTT. This sequence encodes CASSQDGQDSNQPQHF.

The table lists this clone with a count of one. One end of the junction fails to match germline, which may point to a read error. This chain uses TRBV19 with TRBJ1-4, with D unclear. Germline V gives CDR1 LNHDA, CDR2 SQIVND (reference sequence). This CDR3 is built from 9 residues. CDR3 in amino acids: CASGPPLSF. The DNA of the CDR3 is TGTGCCAGCGGCCCGCCCCTTAGCTTT.

V and J are TRBV7-9 and TRBJ1-3; D not certain. This CDR3 has 16 residues. V was cut by 1 base and J by 4 bases, with 14 bases left in between. In germline, CDR1 is SEHNR, CDR2 FQNEAQ (reference sequence). The CDR3 sequence is CASSLVGKDVGNTIYF. Written as DNA, the CDR3 is TGTGCCAGCAGCTTAGTCGGGAAGGACGTCGGAAACACCATATATTTT.

The chain combines TRBV21-1 with TRBJ1-2; the D call of TRBD1 is as the table states it, not checked on the DNA. TRBV21-1 is a pseudogene segment. The CDR3 contains 16 residues. DNA of the CDR3: TGTGCCAGCAGCAAAGCTGAGCCGGGACAAAGGAATGGCTACACCTTC. Residues: CASSKAEPGQRNGYTF.

This chain connects TRBV21-1 to TRBJ1-5. TRBV21-1 counts as a pseudogene. The CDR3 has 12 amino acids. The CDR3 loop is CASSTEGQPQHF. The CDR3 nucleotides are TGTGCCAGCAGCACAGAGGGTCAGCCCCAGCATTTT.

This clone was counted between two and nine times. This chain connects TRBV12-5 to TRBJ2-2, with 10 nucleotides matching TRBD1. The V gene end was trimmed by 0 bases and the J gene end by 5 bases; junction bases not matched to a gene: 3. Germline-derived CDR1 and CDR2 are LGHNT and FRNRAP. CDR3 length equals 16 residues. The CDR3 DNA reads as TGTGCTAGTGGTTTGGTAGGGACAGGGGTAACCGGGGAGCTGTTTTTT. As protein: CASGLVGTGVTGELFF.

This chain connects TRBV30 to TRBJ1-2; TRBD1 matches 10 bases. J gave up 8 bases and V 0 bases, and 3 bases lay outside the gene matches. The CDR3 spans 13 residues. Germline V gene lookup returns CDR1 GTSNPN and CDR2 SVGIG (reference sequence). The CDR3 DNA reads as TGTGCCTGGAGTGTCGGGACAGGGGTCGGCTACACCTTC. Encoded protein: CAWSVGTGVGYTF. The full variable domain, rest sourced from reference TRBV30 and TRBJ1-2, is SQTIHQWPATLVQPVGSPLSLECTVEGTSNPNLYWYRQAAGRGLQLLFYSVGIGQISSEVPQNLSASRPQDRQFILSSKKLLLSDSGFYLCAWSVGTGVGYTFGSGTRLTVV.

The chain combines TRBV7-9 with TRBJ2-5, with D possibly being TRBD1 (6 bases). Trimming removed 0 bases from V and 4 bases from J, with 15 bases in between. CDR3 length: 16 residues. Germline V gene lookup returns CDR1 SEHNR and CDR2 FQNEAQ (reference sequence). The DNA of the CDR3 is TGTGCCAGCAGCTTAGCGGGGGCAGGGCTCACAGAGACCCAGTACTTC. Protein sequence: CASSLAGAGLTETQYF.

The V and J genes are TRBV30 and TRBJ1-5; D is possibly TRBD1 (6 bases). This CDR3 is 13 amino acids long. With 2 bases removed from V and 4 bases from J, the gap between germline ends came to 9 bases. Germline CDR1 and CDR2: GTSNPN and SVGIG (reference sequence). CDR3: CAWSRTENQPQHF. The DNA of the CDR3 is TGTGCCTGGAGTAGGACAGAGAATCAGCCCCAGCATTTT.

This clone was detected once. This rearrangement joins TRBV2 to TRBJ1-5; no reliable D call. The CDR3 is made up of 13 amino acids. V lost 3 bases and J 2 bases, leaving 5 bases between the germline ends. Per the germline V gene, CDR1 is SNHLY and CDR2 is FYNNEI. The CDR3 is CASSDAGNQPQHF. In DNA form, the CDR3 reads TGTGCCAGCAGTGACGCGGGCAATCAGCCCCAGCATTTT. Looking up the rest from reference TRBV2 and TRBJ1-5 gives the full variable domain: EPEVTQTPSHQVTQMGQEVILRCVPISNHLYFYWYRQILGQKVEFLVSFYNNEISEKSEIFDDQFSVERPDGSNFTLKIRSTKLEDSAMYFCASSDAGNQPQHFGDGTRLSIL.

The chain is built from TRBV7-9 and TRBJ1-5; D might be TRBD1 (5 bases). Germline-derived CDR1 and CDR2 are SEHNR and FQNEAQ (reference sequence). Trimming left V 1 base short and J 3 bases short, with 13 bases between. This CDR3 is built from 16 residues. This CDR3 reads CASSLGAGHPNQPQHF. CDR3 bases: TGTGCCAGCAGCTTAGGGGCCGGACATCCCAATCAGCCCCAGCATTTT.

The sample holds many counts of this clone. This chain connects TRBV29-1 to TRBJ2-2; 8 nucleotides match TRBD2. Germline lookup yields CDR1 SQVTM and CDR2 ANQGSEA. This CDR3 spans 17 amino acids. Unmatched junction bases numbered 14, after V lost 4 bases and J lost 4 bases. This CDR3 reads CSVGASRTSFLTGELFF. Written as DNA, the CDR3 is TGCAGCGTTGGAGCTAGCCGGACTAGCTTTCTCACCGGGGAGCTGTTTTTT.

V and J are TRBV14 and TRBJ2-5, with TRBD2 identical over 9 bases. The CDR3 has 15 amino acids. The germline CDR1 and CDR2 sequences are SGHDN and FVKESK. With 2 bases clipped from V and 4 bases from J, the junction kept 5 bases outside the gene matches. CDR3 protein: CASSQPRGGGETQYF. CDR3 DNA sequence: TGTGCCAGCAGCCAACCGCGGGGGGGTGGAGAGACCCAGTACTTC.